The 4 T cell receptor beta chains below come from one sample, sequenced in a study of radiotherapy plus CTLA-4 blockade in lung cancer. Repertoires were generated with immunoSEQ multiplex PCR, while TCRdb's copy carries only in-frame clones and drops some. The table has about 84,000 clones, around 72% seen once. The specimen comprised peripheral blood, sampled from a patient treated with radiotherapy plus ipilimumab. The receptors stem from a human donor with non-small cell lung cancer that progressed on radiotherapy plus ipilimumab.

The chain couples TRBV6-1 to TRBJ1-2; D unclear. Germline V CDR1 and CDR2: MNHNS, SASEGT. V was pared by 5 bases and J by 0 bases, with 13 bases between. The CDR3 runs 15 residues. The CDR3 protein is CASSPTRSANYGYTF. In DNA, the CDR3 is TGTGCCAGCAGTCCTACAAGATCAGCTAACTATGGCTACACCTTC.

The chain joins TRBV27 to TRBJ2-7, with D possibly being TRBD2 (5 bases). Germline values: CDR1 MNHEY, CDR2 SMNVEV (reference sequence). This CDR3 is 10 amino acids long. Here the CDR3 reads CAAGLYEQYF. The CDR3 DNA sequence: TGTGCGGCCGGACTCTACGAGCAGTACTTC.

This clone is a singleton in its sample. The V call is TRBV5-4, the J call TRBJ2-1, with 10 positions matching TRBD2. Unmatched junction bases numbered 3, after V lost 4 bases and J lost 2 bases. The CDR3 is made up of 15 amino acids. Per the germline V gene, CDR1 is SGHNT and CDR2 is YYREEE (reference sequence). In DNA form, the CDR3 reads TGTGCCAGCAGCCTCACTAGCGGGGCCTACAATGAGCAGTTCTTC. Its protein is CASSLTSGAYNEQFF.

This rearrangement joins TRBV10-3 to TRBJ1-4; no definite D call. Germline V CDR1 and CDR2: ENHRY, SYGVKD. V lost 0 bases and J 3 bases, leaving 8 bases between the germline ends. This CDR3 spans 15 amino acids. The CDR3 spells CAISESSNPNEKLFF. The CDR3 DNA reads as TGTGCCATCAGTGAGTCGAGTAACCCTAATGAAAAACTGTTTTTT.